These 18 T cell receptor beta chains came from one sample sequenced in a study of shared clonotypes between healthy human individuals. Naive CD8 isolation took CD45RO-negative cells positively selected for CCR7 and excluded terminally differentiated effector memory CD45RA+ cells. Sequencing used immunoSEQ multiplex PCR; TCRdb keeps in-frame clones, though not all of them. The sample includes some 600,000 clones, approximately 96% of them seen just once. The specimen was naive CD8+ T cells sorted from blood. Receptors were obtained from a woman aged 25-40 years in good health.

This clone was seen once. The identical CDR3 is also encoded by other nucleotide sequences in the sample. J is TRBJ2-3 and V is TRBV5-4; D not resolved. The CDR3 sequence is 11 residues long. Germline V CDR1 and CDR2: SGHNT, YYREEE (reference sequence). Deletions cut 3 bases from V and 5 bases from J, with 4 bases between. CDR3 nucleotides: TGTGCCAGCAGCTCACTAGATACGCAGTATTTT. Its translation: CASSSLDTQYF.

CDR3 bases: TGTGCCAGTAGTATGGGGCAGACTAGCACAGATACGCAGTATTTT. Its translation: CASSMGQTSTDTQYF. This chain uses TRBV19 with TRBJ2-3; D is possibly TRBD1 (5 bases). Per the germline V gene, CDR1 is LNHDA and CDR2 is SQIVND (reference sequence). The CDR3 has 15 residues. V lost 3 bases, J lost 0 bases, and 10 bases lay in between.

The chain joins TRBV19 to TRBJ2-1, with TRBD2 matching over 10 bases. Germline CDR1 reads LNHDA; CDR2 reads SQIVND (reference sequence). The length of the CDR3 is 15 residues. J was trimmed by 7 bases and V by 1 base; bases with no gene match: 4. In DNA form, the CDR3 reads TGTGCCAGTAGTATAGCCAGGACTAGCGGAAATGAGCAGTTCTTC. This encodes CASSIARTSGNEQFF.

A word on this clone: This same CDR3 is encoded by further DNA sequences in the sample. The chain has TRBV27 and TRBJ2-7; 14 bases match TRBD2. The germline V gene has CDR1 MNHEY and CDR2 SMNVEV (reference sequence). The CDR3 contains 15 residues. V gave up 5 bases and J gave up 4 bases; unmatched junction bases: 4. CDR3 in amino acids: CASSPGTSGRYEQYF. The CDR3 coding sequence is TGTGCCAGCAGTCCAGGGACTAGCGGGAGATACGAGCAGTACTTC.

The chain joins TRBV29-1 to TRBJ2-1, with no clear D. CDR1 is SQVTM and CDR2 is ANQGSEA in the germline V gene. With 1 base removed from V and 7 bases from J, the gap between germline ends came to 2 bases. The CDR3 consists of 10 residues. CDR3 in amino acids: CSVEANEQFF. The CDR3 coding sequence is TGCAGCGTTGAAGCTAATGAGCAGTTCTTC.

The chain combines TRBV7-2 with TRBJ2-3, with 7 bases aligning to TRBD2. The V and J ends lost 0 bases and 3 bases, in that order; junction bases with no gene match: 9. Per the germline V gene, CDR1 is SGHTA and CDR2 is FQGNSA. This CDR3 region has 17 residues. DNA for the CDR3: TGTGCCAGCAGCTTAGCTACTAGCGCTAGGGATACAGATACGCAGTATTTT. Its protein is CASSLATSARDTDTQYF.

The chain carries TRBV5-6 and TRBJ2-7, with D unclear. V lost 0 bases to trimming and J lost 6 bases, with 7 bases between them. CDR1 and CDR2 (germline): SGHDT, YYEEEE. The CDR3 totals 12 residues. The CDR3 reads CASSLARSEQYF. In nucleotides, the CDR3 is TGTGCCAGCAGCTTGGCCAGGAGCGAGCAGTACTTC.

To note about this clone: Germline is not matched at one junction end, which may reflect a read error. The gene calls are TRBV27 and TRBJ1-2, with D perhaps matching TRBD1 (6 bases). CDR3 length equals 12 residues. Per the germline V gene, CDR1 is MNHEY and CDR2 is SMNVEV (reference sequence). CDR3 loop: CASSGGGAGYTF. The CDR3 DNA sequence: TGTGCTAGCAGCGGAGGGGGGGCAGGCTACACCTTC.

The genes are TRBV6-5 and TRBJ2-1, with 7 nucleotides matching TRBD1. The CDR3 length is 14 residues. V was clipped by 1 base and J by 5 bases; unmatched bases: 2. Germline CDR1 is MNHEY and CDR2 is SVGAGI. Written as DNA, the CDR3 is TGTGCCAGCAGTTACTGGCAGGGGGACAATGAGCAGTTCTTC. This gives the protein CASSYWQGDNEQFF.

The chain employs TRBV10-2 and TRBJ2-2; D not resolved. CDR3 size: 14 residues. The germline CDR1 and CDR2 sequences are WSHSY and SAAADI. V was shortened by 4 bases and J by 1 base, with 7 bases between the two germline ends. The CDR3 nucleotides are TGCGCCAGCAGTGGGCTCCAGAACACCGGGGAGCTGTTTTTT. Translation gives CASSGLQNTGELFF.

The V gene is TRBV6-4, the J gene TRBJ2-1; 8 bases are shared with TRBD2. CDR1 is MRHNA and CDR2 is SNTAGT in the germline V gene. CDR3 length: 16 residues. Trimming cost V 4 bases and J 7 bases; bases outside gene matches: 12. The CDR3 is CASSASVTSVYNEQFF. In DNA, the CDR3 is TGTGCCAGCAGTGCGTCTGTGACTAGCGTTTATAATGAGCAGTTCTTC.

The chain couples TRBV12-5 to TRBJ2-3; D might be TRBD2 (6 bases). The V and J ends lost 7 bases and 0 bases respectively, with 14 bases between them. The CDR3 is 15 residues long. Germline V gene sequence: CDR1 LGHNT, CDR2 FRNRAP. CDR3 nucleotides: TGTGCTAGTGCCCCCGGGACTGTTAGCACAGATACGCAGTATTTT. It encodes CASAPGTVSTDTQYF.

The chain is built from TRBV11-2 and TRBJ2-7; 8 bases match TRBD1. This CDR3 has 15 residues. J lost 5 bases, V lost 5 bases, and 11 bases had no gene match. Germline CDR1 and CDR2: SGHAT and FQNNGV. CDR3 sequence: CASSQKDRVGDEQYF. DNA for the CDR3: TGTGCCAGCAGCCAGAAGGACAGGGTAGGTGACGAGCAGTACTTC. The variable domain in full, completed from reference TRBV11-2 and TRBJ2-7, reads EAGVAQSPRYKIIEKRQSVAFWCNPISGHATLYWYQQILGQGPKLLIQFQNNGVVDDSQLPKDRFSAERLKGVDSTLKIQPAKLEDSAVYLCASSQKDRVGDEQYFGPGTRLTVT.

The CDR3 DNA sequence: TGTGCCAGCAGCTTAGCTGAGGGGTCCACTGAAGCTTTCTTT. This sequence encodes CASSLAEGSTEAFF. The J gene is TRBJ1-1, the V gene TRBV7-8, with a possible D match to TRBD1 (5 bases). CDR1 and CDR2 from the germline V gene are SGHVS and FQNEAQ. The CDR3 loop spans 14 amino acids. The V end lost 0 bases, the J end lost 4 bases, and 9 bases lay between the germline ends.

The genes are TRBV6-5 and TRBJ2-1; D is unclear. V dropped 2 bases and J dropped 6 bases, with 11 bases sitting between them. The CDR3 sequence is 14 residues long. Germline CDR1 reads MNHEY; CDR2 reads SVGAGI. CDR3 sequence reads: CASSYVQHANEQFF. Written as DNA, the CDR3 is TGTGCCAGCAGTTACGTCCAGCATGCCAATGAGCAGTTCTTC.

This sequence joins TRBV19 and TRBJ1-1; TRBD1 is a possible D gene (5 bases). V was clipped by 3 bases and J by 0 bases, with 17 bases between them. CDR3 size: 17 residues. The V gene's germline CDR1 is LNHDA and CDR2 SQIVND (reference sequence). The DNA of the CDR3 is TGTGCCAGTAGTATCGGGTTCTGGACGGACATGAACACTGAAGCTTTCTTT. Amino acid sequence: CASSIGFWTDMNTEAFF.

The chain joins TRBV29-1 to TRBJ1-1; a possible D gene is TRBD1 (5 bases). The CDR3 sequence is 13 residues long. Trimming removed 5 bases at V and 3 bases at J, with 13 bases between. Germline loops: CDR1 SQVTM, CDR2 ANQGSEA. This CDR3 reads CSVFSGGDTEAFF. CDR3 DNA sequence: TGCAGCGTTTTTTCTGGAGGGGACACTGAAGCTTTCTTT.

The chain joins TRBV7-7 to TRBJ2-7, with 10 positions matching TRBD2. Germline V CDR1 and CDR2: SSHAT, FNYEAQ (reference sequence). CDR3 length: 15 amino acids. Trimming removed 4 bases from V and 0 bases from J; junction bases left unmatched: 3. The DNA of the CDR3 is TGTGCCAGCAGCTCGGGGACTAGCGACTCCTACGAGCAGTACTTC. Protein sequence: CASSSGTSDSYEQYF.